The 24 T cell receptor beta chains reported below all come from one sample, sequenced in a study of blood T cell repertoires in COVID-19. The data were produced by immunoSEQ multiplex PCR, yet TCRdb's version contains in-frame clones alone and is incomplete. The sample carries tens of thousands of clones, roughly 70% recorded once. Specimen: peripheral blood. All receptors come from a human donor with acute or convalescent COVID-19. The donor label of this sample is uncertain.

The V and J genes are TRBV7-2 and TRBJ2-7, with 9 bases lining up with TRBD1. CDR1 and CDR2 (germline): SGHTA, FQGNSA. The CDR3 is 14 amino acids. Trimming cost V 5 bases and J 2 bases; bases outside gene matches: 4. The CDR3 is CASSEGQGPYEQYF. The DNA of the CDR3 is TGTGCCAGCAGCGAAGGACAGGGGCCCTACGAGCAGTACTTC.

J is TRBJ1-3 and V is TRBV11-2, with D possibly being TRBD1 (6 bases). Trimming took 1 base from V and 1 from J, leaving 8 bases between them. Germline V gene lookup returns CDR1 SGHAT and CDR2 FQNNGV. The CDR3 is 15 residues long. Here the CDR3 DNA reads TGTGCCAGCAGCTTAGCTGGACAGTCTGGAAACACCATATATTTT. Translating it yields CASSLAGQSGNTIYF.

The V gene is TRBV12-5, the J gene TRBJ2-3; a weak D match, TRBD2 (5 bases). V lost 7 bases, J lost 5 bases, and 7 bases lay in between. This CDR3 spans 11 amino acids. CDR1 and CDR2 (germline): LGHNT, FRNRAP. The CDR3 here is CASAREDTQYF. CDR3 DNA: TGTGCTAGTGCTCGGGAAGATACGCAGTATTTT.

J is TRBJ1-4 and V is TRBV28; the match to TRBD1 covers 7 bases. The V and J ends lost 6 bases and 7 bases, in that order; junction bases with no gene match: 8. There are 14 residues in the CDR3. Germline assignment: CDR1 MDHEN and CDR2 SYDVKM. CDR3 in amino acids: CASRETGRGEKLFF. In DNA form, the CDR3 reads TGTGCCAGCAGAGAGACAGGGCGGGGTGAAAAACTGTTTTTT.

CDR3 loop: CASSELDRLLSPLHF. CDR3 sequence (DNA): TGTGCCAGCAGTGAATTGGACAGACTGTTGTCACCCCTCCACTTT. This chain uses TRBV2 with TRBJ1-6; a possible D gene is TRBD1 (6 bases). The CDR3 consists of 15 residues. The germline gives CDR1 SNHLY, CDR2 FYNNEI. V gave up 2 bases and J gave up 10 bases, with 15 bases separating them.

This chain uses TRBV23-1 with TRBJ1-1; D is unresolved. TRBV23-1 is an ORF, with its function uncertain. This CDR3 has 17 residues. Deletions cut 4 bases from V and 0 bases from J, with 18 bases between. In nucleotides, the CDR3 is TGCGCCAGCAGTCCAAACCCCGGCGGGCAAATGAACACTGAAGCTTTCTTT. As protein: CASSPNPGGQMNTEAFF.

V is TRBV11-2 and J is TRBJ1-6; 7 nucleotides match TRBD1. Germline lookup yields CDR1 SGHAT and CDR2 FQNNGV. V gave up 1 base and J gave up 2 bases; unmatched junction bases: 2. The CDR3 spans 16 residues. The CDR3, as DNA: TGTGCCAGCAGCTTAGTAGGACAGGCCTATAATTCACCCCTCCACTTT. Translated, it gives CASSLVGQAYNSPLHF.

This clone was seen a few times. The chain combines TRBV7-2 with TRBJ2-1; D is uncertain. This CDR3 contains 13 residues. Trimming removed 2 bases from V and 8 bases from J, with 10 bases in between. Germline V CDR1 and CDR2: SGHTA, FQGNSA. The CDR3 is CASSLRHSDEQFF. The CDR3 nucleotides read TGTGCCAGCAGCTTAAGACACTCGGATGAGCAGTTCTTC. The complete variable domain, with remaining parts taken from reference TRBV7-2 and TRBJ2-1, reads GAGVSQSPSNKVTEKGKDVELRCDPISGHTALYWYRQSLGQGLEFLIYFQGNSAPDKSGLPSDRFSAERTGGSVSTLTIQRTQQEDSAVYLCASSLRHSDEQFFGPGTRLTVL.

This clone is a singleton in its sample. This sequence joins TRBV18 and TRBJ2-2, with 7 bases identical to TRBD1. CDR3 length equals 15 residues. V trimming: 6 bases; J trimming: 1 base; junction bases outside the gene matches: 5. Germline V gene data show CDR1 as KGHSH and CDR2 as LQKENI. The CDR3 protein is CASSSGTENTGELFF. The CDR3 nucleotides are TGTGCCAGCTCCTCCGGGACAGAGAACACCGGGGAGCTGTTTTTT.

The chain links TRBV10-2 to TRBJ2-3; a weak D match, TRBD2 (6 bases). The germline V and J ends were trimmed by 7 bases and 3 bases, with 14 bases remaining between them. The CDR3 is made up of 14 amino acids. The germline CDR1 and CDR2 sequences are WSHSY and SAAADI. The CDR3 spells CASIPGGRTDTQYF. CDR3 coding DNA: TGCGCCAGCATTCCCGGAGGGAGGACAGATACGCAGTATTTT.

The chain joins TRBV5-4 to TRBJ1-2; the D is unclear. The germline V gene encodes CDR1 SGHNT and CDR2 YYREEE (reference sequence). V lost 4 bases to trimming and J lost 2 bases, with 15 bases between them. The CDR3 sequence is 15 residues long. The CDR3 loop reads CASSPGNLLNYGYTF. CDR3 DNA: TGTGCCAGCAGCCCGGGGAACCTACTCAACTATGGCTACACCTTC.

In nucleotides, the CDR3 is TGTGCCAGCAGCGCCCGGACAGGGGAATTCTCAGATACGCAGTATTTT. Its translation is CASSARTGEFSDTQYF. The chain links TRBV9 to TRBJ2-3; 9 positions match TRBD1. The CDR3 is 16 amino acids. CDR1 is SGDLS and CDR2 is YYNGEE in the germline V gene. V dropped 3 bases and J dropped 4; count of bases not matched to a gene: 9.

The chain is built from TRBV2 and TRBJ2-2, with 7 bases identical to TRBD2. Trimming took 5 bases from V and 2 from J; bases not matched to a gene: 5. The CDR3 spans 15 residues. Germline V lookup: CDR1 SNHLY, CDR2 FYNNEI. The CDR3 loop reads CASSQSGKNTGELFF. The CDR3 bases are TGTGCCAGCAGTCAAAGCGGGAAAAACACCGGGGAGCTGTTTTTT.

This rearrangement joins TRBV19 to TRBJ2-6; D is possibly TRBD2 (6 bases). In germline, CDR1 is LNHDA, CDR2 SQIVND (reference sequence). V was shortened by 7 bases and J by 1 base, with 11 bases between the two germline ends. This CDR3 region has 15 residues. CDR3 sequence (DNA): TGTGCCAGTAACTCCGGGACTTCTGGGGCCAACGTCCTGACTTTC. Translating gives CASNSGTSGANVLTF. Drawing the rest from reference TRBV19 and TRBJ2-6, the complete variable domain is DGGITQSPKYLFRKEGQNVTLSCEQNLNHDAMYWYRQDPGQGLRLIYYSQIVNDFQKGDIAEGYSVSREKKESFPLTVTSAQKNPTAFYLCASNSGTSGANVLTFGAGSRLTVL.

The chain links TRBV27 to TRBJ2-7, with a possible D match to TRBD1 (6 bases). CDR1 is MNHEY, CDR2 SMNVEV, per germline (reference sequence). Trimming stripped 4 bases from V and 2 bases from J, with 12 bases between. CDR3 size: 14 residues. The CDR3 reads CASSSSTGPYEQYF. The CDR3 DNA reads TGTGCCAGCAGTTCCTCGACAGGACCCTACGAGCAGTACTTC.

This sequence joins TRBV7-2 and TRBJ1-5, with D possibly being TRBD1 (5 bases). Trimming removed 1 base from V and 0 bases from J, with 7 bases in between. Per germline, CDR1 SGHTA and CDR2 FQGNSA. This CDR3 is 15 amino acids long. CDR3 DNA sequence: TGTGCCAGCAGCTTAGAAGGACATAGCAATCAGCCCCAGCATTTT. Translation gives CASSLEGHSNQPQHF.

This chain uses TRBV15 with TRBJ2-1; TRBD1 agrees at 10 bases. Germline V gene lookup returns CDR1 LNHNV and CDR2 YYDKDF (reference sequence). The V gene end was trimmed by 1 base and the J gene end by 8 bases; junction bases not matched to a gene: 14. This CDR3 has 18 residues. The CDR3 region is CATSRVGGLGTGVHEQFF. CDR3 coding DNA: TGTGCCACCAGCAGAGTAGGAGGTTTGGGGACAGGGGTCCATGAGCAGTTCTTC. The variable domain in full, with the rest retrieved from reference TRBV15 and TRBJ2-1, is DAMVIQNPRYQVTQFGKPVTLSCSQTLNHNVMYWYQQKSSQAPKLLFHYYDKDFNNEADTPDNFQSRRPNTSFCFLDIRSPGLGDTAMYLCATSRVGGLGTGVHEQFFGPGTRLTVL.

This clone appeared a few times. The V gene is TRBV29-1, the J gene TRBJ1-2; TRBD1 matches 7 bases. The length of the CDR3 is 13 residues. The junction had 6 bases not matched to a gene; V was cut back by 7 bases and J by 1 base. Germline V gene data show CDR1 as SQVTM and CDR2 as ANQGSEA. CDR3 DNA sequence: TGCAGCGCCTCAGGGGGAGTTAACTATGGCTACACCTTC. Translation: CSASGGVNYGYTF.

The chain combines TRBV14 with TRBJ2-7, with a tentative D call TRBD2 (8 bases). Germline lookup yields CDR1 SGHDN and CDR2 FVKESK. V gave up 7 bases and J gave up 6 bases, with 19 bases separating them. CDR3 size: 14 residues. The CDR3 DNA follows: TGTGCCAGCAATCTTCGGGAGGGGGCGACCGAGCAGTACTTC. As protein: CASNLREGATEQYF. The variable domain in full, with the rest retrieved from reference TRBV14 and TRBJ2-7, is EAGVTQFPSHSVIEKGQTVTLRCDPISGHDNLYWYRRVMGKEIKFLLHFVKESKQDESGMPNNRFLAERTGGTYSTLKVQPAELEDSGVYFCASNLREGATEQYFGPGTRLTVT.

The V gene is TRBV6-5, the J gene TRBJ1-1; D might be TRBD1 (5 bases). The V end lost 2 bases, the J end lost 4 bases, and 14 bases lay between the germline ends. The CDR3 is made up of 15 amino acids. The germline V gene has CDR1 MNHEY and CDR2 SVGAGI. CDR3 loop: CASSYGVGGATEAFF. CDR3 nucleotides: TGTGCCAGCAGTTACGGGGTCGGGGGAGCCACTGAAGCTTTCTTT.

There are a few counts of this clone. The chain recombines TRBV11-2 with TRBJ2-3, with 16 bases fitting TRBD2. The junction had 10 bases not matched to a gene; V was cut back by 5 bases and J by 8 bases. Germline V gene lookup returns CDR1 SGHAT and CDR2 FQNNGV. The CDR3 extends over 17 amino acids. The CDR3 protein is CASSPGTSGRASGTQYF. The CDR3 DNA sequence: TGTGCCAGCAGCCCCGGGACTAGCGGGAGGGCAAGTGGTACGCAGTATTTT.

The chain has TRBV2 and TRBJ1-1, with D uncertain. Germline values: CDR1 SNHLY, CDR2 FYNNEI. The V and J ends lost 7 bases and 0 bases respectively, with 15 bases between them. The CDR3 loop spans 15 amino acids. The CDR3 spells CASNRPQSMNTEAFF. CDR3 nucleotides: TGTGCCAGCAATAGGCCACAGTCTATGAACACTGAAGCTTTCTTT.

The J gene is TRBJ2-7, the V gene TRBV10-3; 8 nucleotides line up with TRBD2. CDR1 ENHRY and CDR2 SYGVKD come from the germline V gene. The CDR3 is made up of 16 amino acids. V shed 4 bases, J shed 0 bases, and the junction held 8 bases outside the gene matches. CDR3 in amino acids: CAISAPPAGGSYEQYF. In DNA, the CDR3 is TGTGCCATCAGTGCGCCCCCGGCGGGAGGCTCCTACGAGCAGTACTTC.

V and J are TRBV7-2 and TRBJ2-7; 7 positions agree with TRBD1. Unmatched junction bases numbered 7, after V lost 5 bases and J lost 0 bases. The CDR3 contains 15 residues. Germline CDR1 is SGHTA and CDR2 is FQGNSA. The CDR3 protein is CASSVSGGSSYEQYF. The DNA of the CDR3 is TGTGCCAGCAGCGTCTCAGGGGGATCCTCCTACGAGCAGTACTTC. The full variable domain, in which reference TRBV7-2 and TRBJ2-7 provide the parts outside the CDR3, is GAGVSQSPSNKVTEKGKDVELRCDPISGHTALYWYRQSLGQGLEFLIYFQGNSAPDKSGLPSDRFSAERTGGSVSTLTIQRTQQEDSAVYLCASSVSGGSSYEQYFGPGTRLTVT.